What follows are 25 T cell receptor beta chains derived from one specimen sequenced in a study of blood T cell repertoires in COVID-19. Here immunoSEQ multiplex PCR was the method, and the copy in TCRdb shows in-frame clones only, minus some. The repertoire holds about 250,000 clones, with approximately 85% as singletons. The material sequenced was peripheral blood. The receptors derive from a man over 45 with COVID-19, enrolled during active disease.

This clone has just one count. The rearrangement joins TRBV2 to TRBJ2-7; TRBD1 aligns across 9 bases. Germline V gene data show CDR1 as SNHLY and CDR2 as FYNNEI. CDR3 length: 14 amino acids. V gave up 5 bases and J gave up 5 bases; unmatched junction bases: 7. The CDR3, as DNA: TGTGCCAGCAGTCTAAACAGGGGGCTGGACGAGCAGTACTTC. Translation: CASSLNRGLDEQYF. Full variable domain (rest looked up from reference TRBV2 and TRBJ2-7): EPEVTQTPSHQVTQMGQEVILRCVPISNHLYFYWYRQILGQKVEFLVSFYNNEISEKSEIFDDQFSVERPDGSNFTLKIRSTKLEDSAMYFCASSLNRGLDEQYFGPGTRLTVT.

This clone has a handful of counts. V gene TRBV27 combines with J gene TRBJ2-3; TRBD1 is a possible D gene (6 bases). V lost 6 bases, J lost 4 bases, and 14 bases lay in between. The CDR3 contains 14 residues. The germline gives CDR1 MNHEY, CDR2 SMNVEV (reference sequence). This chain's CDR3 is CASRPQGSPDTQYF. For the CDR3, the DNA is TGTGCCAGCAGGCCACAGGGCTCCCCAGATACGCAGTATTTT.

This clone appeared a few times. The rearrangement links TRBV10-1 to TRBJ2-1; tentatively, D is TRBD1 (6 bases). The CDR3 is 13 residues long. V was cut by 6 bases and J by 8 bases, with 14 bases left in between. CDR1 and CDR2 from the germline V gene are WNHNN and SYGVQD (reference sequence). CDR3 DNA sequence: TGCGCCAGCAGCGAGACAGGATCGCATGAGCAGTTCTTC. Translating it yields CASSETGSHEQFF.

Written as DNA, the CDR3 is TGCGCCAGCAGCCAAGCAGGGGTGCCGTACGAGCAGTACTTC. As protein: CASSQAGVPYEQYF. V is TRBV5-1 and J is TRBJ2-7; tentatively, D is TRBD1 (6 bases). Germline lookup yields CDR1 SGHRS and CDR2 YFSETQ. The CDR3 has 14 residues. Trimming stripped 4 bases from V and 4 bases from J, with 15 bases between. Variable domain in full (rest from reference TRBV5-1 and TRBJ2-7): KAGVTQTPRYLIKTRGQQVTLSCSPISGHRSVSWYQQTPGQGLQFLFEYFSETQRNKGNFPGRFSGRQFSNSRSEMNVSTLELGDSALYLCASSQAGVPYEQYFGPGTRLTVT.

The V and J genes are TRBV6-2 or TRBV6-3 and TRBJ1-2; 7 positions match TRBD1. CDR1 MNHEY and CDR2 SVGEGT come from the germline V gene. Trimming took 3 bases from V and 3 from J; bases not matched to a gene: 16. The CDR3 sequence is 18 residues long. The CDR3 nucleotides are TGTGCCAGCAGTTATGACTCCGAGGAGGACAGGAGCTACTATGGCTACACCTTC. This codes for CASSYDSEEDRSYYGYTF.

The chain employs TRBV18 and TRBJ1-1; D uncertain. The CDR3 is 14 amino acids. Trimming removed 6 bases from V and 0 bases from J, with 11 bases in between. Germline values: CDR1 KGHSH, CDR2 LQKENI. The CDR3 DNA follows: TGTGCCAGCTCGCCCCTTAACATGAACACTGAAGCTTTCTTT. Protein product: CASSPLNMNTEAFF. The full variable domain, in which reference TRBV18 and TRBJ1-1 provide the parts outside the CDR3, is NAGVMQNPRHLVRRRGQEARLRCSPMKGHSHVYWYRQLPEEGLKFMVYLQKENIIDESGMPKERFSAEFPKEGPSILRIQQVVRGDSAAYFCASSPLNMNTEAFFGQGTRLTVV.

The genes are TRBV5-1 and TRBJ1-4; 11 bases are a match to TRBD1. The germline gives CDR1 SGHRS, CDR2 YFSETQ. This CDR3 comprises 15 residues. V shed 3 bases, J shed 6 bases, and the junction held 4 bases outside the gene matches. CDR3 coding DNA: TGCGCCAGCAGCTCGGGGACAGGGGGTTATGAAAAACTGTTTTTT. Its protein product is CASSSGTGGYEKLFF.

CDR3 sequence reads: CASRVTDRRALYGYTF. For the CDR3, the DNA is TGTGCCAGCAGAGTAACGGACAGGAGGGCTCTCTATGGCTACACCTTC. This sequence joins TRBV28 and TRBJ1-2; TRBD1 agrees at 7 bases. The CDR3 loop spans 16 amino acids. J lost 4 bases, V lost 6 bases, and 14 bases had no gene match. Germline V gene lookup returns CDR1 MDHEN and CDR2 SYDVKM.

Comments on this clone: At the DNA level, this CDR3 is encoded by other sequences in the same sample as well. CDR3 loop: CASSVGGGATGELFF. CDR3 nucleotides: TGTGCCAGCAGCGTAGGCGGGGGAGCGACCGGGGAGCTGTTTTTT. The rearrangement uses TRBV9 and TRBJ2-2; 7 nucleotides align to TRBD2. Germline CDR1 and CDR2: SGDLS and YYNGEE. The CDR3 sequence is 15 residues long. With V trimmed by 0 bases and J by 5 bases, 4 bases remained unmatched.

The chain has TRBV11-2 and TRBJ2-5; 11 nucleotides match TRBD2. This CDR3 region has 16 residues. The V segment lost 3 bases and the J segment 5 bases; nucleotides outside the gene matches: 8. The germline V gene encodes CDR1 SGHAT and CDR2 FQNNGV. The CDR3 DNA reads TGTGCCAGCAGCTTGAGTCCCGGGACTAGCGGCGAGACCCAGTACTTC. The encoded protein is CASSLSPGTSGETQYF.

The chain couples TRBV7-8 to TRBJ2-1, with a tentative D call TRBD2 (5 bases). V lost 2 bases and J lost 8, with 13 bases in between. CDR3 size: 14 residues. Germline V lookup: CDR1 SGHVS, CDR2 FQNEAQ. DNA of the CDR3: TGTGCCAGCAGCTTAATGTCTAGCCGCGATGAGCAGTTCTTC. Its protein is CASSLMSSRDEQFF. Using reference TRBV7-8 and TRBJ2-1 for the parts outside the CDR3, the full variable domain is GAGVSQSPRYKVAKRGQDVALRCDPISGHVSLFWYQQALGQGPEFLTYFQNEAQLDKSGLPSDRFFAERPEGSVSTLKIQRTQQEDSAVYLCASSLMSSRDEQFFGPGTRLTVL.

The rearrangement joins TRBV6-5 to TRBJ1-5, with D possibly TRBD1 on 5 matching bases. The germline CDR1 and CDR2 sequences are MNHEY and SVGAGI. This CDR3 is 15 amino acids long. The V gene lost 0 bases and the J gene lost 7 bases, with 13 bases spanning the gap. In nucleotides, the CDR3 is TGTGCCAGCAGTTACTCGATCGGGGGGGTCCAGCCCCAGCATTTT. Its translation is CASSYSIGGVQPQHF.

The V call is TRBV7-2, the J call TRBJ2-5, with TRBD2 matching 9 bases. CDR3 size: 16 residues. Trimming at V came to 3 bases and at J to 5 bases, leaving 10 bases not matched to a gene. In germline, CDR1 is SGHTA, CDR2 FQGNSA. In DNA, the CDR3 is TGTGCCAGCAGCTTGGGGACTAGCAGGACTCGGGAGACCCAGTACTTC. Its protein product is CASSLGTSRTRETQYF.

Here the CDR3 reads CASSVRTGQDNSNQPQHF. In DNA, the CDR3 is TGTGCCAGCAGCGTCAGAACAGGGCAGGATAATAGCAATCAGCCCCAGCATTTT. The rearrangement links TRBV9 to TRBJ1-5, with D perhaps TRBD1 (6 bases). The length of the CDR3 is 18 residues. The V and J ends lost 2 bases and 0 bases respectively, with 18 bases between them. CDR1 is SGDLS and CDR2 is YYNGEE in the germline V gene.

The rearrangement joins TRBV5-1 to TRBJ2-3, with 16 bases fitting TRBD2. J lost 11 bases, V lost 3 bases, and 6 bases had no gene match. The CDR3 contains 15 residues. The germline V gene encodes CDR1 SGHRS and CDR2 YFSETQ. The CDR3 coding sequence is TGCGCCAGCAGCTCCTCCGGGACTAGCGGGGGGGTGCAGTATTTT. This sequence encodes CASSSSGTSGGVQYF.

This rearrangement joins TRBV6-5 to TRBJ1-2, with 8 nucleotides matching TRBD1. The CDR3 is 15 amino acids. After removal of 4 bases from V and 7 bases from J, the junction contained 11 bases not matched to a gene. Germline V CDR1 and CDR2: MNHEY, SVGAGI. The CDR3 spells CASSSLDRAGGGYTF. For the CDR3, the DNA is TGTGCCAGCAGTTCCCTGGACAGGGCGGGCGGTGGCTACACCTTC.

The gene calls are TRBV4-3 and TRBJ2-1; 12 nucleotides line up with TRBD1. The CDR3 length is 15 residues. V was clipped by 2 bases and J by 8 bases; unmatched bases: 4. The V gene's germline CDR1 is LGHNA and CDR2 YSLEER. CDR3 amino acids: CASSQFGTGGDEQFF. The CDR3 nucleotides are TGCGCCAGCAGCCAATTTGGGACAGGGGGCGATGAGCAGTTCTTC.

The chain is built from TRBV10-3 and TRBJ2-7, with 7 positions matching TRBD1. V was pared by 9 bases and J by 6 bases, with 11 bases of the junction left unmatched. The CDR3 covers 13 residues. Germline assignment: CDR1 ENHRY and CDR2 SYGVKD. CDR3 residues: CAIQTGLRGEQYF. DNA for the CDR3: TGTGCCATTCAGACAGGGCTAAGGGGCGAGCAGTACTTC.

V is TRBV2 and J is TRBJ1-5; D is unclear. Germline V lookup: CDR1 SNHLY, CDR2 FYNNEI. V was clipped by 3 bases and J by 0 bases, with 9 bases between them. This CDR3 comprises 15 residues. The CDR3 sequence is CASSDPSSSNQPQHF. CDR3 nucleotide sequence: TGTGCCAGCAGTGATCCGTCCAGTAGCAATCAGCCCCAGCATTTT.

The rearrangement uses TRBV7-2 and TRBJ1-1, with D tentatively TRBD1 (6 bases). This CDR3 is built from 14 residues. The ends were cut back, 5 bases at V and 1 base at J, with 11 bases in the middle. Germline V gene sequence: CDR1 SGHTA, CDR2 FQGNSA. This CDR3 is CASSLQGANTEAFF. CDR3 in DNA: TGTGCCAGCAGCCTACAGGGTGCGAACACTGAAGCTTTCTTT. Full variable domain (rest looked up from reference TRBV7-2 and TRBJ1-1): GAGVSQSPSNKVTEKGKDVELRCDPISGHTALYWYRQSLGQGLEFLIYFQGNSAPDKSGLPSDRFSAERTGGSVSTLTIQRTQQEDSAVYLCASSLQGANTEAFFGQGTRLTVV.

Written as DNA, the CDR3 is TGTGCCAGCAGTTGGGGCGGTAACTATGGCTACACCTTC. Translating it yields CASSWGGNYGYTF. V usage is TRBV28 and J usage is TRBJ1-2; the D gene is possibly TRBD1 (5 bases). The length of the CDR3 is 13 residues. Germline CDR1 MDHEN, CDR2 SYDVKM. Trimming cost V 4 bases and J 1 base, with 7 bases left between them.

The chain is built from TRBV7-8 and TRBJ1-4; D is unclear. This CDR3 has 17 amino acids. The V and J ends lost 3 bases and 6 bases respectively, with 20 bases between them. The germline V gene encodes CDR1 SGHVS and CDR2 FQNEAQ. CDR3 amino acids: CASSFLTPDAGDEKLFF. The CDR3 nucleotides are TGTGCCAGCAGCTTCCTAACACCCGACGCCGGGGATGAAAAACTGTTTTTT.

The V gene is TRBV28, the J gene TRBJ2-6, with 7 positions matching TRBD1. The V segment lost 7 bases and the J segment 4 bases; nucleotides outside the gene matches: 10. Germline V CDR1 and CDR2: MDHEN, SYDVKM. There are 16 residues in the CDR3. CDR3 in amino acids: CASKSGGDPGANVLTF. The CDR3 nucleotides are TGTGCCAGCAAATCAGGGGGTGATCCCGGGGCCAACGTCCTGACTTTC.

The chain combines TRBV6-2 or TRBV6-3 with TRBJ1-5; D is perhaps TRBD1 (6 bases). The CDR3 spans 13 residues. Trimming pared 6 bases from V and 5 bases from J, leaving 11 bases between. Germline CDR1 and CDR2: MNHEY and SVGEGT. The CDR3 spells CASSHRAYQPQHF. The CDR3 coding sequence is TGTGCCAGCAGCCACAGGGCATATCAGCCCCAGCATTTT.

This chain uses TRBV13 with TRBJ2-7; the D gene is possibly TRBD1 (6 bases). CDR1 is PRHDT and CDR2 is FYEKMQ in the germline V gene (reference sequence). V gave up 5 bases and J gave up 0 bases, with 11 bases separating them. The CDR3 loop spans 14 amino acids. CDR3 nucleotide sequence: TGTGCCAGCAGCCCCGCGGACAGCTCCTACGAGCAGTACTTC. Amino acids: CASSPADSSYEQYF.